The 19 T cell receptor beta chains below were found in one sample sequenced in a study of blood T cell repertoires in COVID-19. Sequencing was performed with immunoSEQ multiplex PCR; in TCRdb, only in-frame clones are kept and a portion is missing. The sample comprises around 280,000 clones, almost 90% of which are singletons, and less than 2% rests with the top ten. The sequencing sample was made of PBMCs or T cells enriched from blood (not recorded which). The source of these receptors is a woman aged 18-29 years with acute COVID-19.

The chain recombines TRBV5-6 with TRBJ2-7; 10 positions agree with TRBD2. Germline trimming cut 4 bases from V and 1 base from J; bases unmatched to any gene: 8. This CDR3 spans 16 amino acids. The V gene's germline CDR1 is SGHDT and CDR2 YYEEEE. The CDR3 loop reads CASSPWKTSGSYEQYF. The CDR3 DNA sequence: TGTGCCAGCAGCCCATGGAAGACTAGCGGGTCCTACGAGCAGTACTTC.

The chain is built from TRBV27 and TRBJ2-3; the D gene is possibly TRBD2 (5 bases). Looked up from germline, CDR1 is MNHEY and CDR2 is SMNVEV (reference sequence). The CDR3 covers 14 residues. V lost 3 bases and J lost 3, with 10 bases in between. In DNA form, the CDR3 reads TGTGCCAGCAGTTTGGACTTAAGGACAGATACGCAGTATTTT. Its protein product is CASSLDLRTDTQYF.

The CDR3 region is CASGSGTAGGYTF. CDR3 coding DNA: TGTGCCAGCGGCTCCGGGACTGCAGGGGGCTACACCTTC. The rearrangement links TRBV6-5 to TRBJ1-2; D perhaps matches TRBD1 (5 bases). This CDR3 has 13 residues. V lost 8 bases to trimming and J lost 8 bases, with 18 bases between them. Germline loops: CDR1 MNHEY, CDR2 SVGAGI.

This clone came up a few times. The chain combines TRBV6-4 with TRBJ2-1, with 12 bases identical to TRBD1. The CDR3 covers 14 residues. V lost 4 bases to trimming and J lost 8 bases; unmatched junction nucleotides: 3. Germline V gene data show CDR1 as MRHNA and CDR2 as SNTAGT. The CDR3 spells CASSGGQGADEQFF. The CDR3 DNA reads TGTGCCAGCAGTGGGGGACAGGGGGCGGATGAGCAGTTCTTC.

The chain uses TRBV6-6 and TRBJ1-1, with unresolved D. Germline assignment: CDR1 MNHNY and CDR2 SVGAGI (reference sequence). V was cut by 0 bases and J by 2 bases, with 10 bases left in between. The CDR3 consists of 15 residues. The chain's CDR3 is CASSYSSSPNTEAFF. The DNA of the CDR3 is TGTGCCAGCAGTTACTCGTCTAGTCCCAACACTGAAGCTTTCTTT.

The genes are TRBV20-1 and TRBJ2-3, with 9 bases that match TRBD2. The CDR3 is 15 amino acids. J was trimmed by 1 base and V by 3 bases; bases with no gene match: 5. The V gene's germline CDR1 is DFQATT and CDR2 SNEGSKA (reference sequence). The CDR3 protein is CSASARTSGTDTQYF. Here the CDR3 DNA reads TGCAGTGCTAGTGCACGGACTAGCGGCACAGATACGCAGTATTTT.

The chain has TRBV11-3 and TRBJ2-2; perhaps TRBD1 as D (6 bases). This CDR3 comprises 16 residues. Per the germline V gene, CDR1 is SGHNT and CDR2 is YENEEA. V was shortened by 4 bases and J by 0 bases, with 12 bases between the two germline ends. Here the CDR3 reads CASSSYQGSNTGELFF. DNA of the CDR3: TGTGCCAGCAGCTCCTACCAGGGGTCGAACACCGGGGAGCTGTTTTTT.

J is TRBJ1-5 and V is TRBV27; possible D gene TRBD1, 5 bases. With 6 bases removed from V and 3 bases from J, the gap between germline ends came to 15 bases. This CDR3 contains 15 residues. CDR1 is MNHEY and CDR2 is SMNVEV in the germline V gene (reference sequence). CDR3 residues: CASRSGSYLNQPQHF. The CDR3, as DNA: TGTGCCAGCAGGTCAGGGTCGTACCTCAATCAGCCCCAGCATTTT.

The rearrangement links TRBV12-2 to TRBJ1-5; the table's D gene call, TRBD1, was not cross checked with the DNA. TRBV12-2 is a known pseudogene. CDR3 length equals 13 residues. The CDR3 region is CASRSLNGTRRHF. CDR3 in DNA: TGTGCAAGTCGCTCATTGAACGGGACAAGGCGGCATTTT.

The CDR3 bases are TGTGCCAGCAGCACCGGACTAGCGGGAAGGGAGACCCAGTACTTC. The encoded protein is CASSTGLAGRETQYF. V and J are TRBV9 and TRBJ2-5, with 12 bases aligning to TRBD2. The CDR3 runs to 15 residues. V dropped 4 bases and J dropped 5; count of bases not matched to a gene: 6. The germline CDR1 and CDR2 sequences are SGDLS and YYNGEE.

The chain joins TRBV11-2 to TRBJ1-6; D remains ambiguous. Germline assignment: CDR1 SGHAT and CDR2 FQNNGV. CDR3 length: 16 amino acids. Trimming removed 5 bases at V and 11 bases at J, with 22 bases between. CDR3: CASSPPRRDWDAPLHF. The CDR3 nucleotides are TGTGCCAGCAGCCCCCCCCGCCGGGATTGGGATGCACCCCTCCACTTT.

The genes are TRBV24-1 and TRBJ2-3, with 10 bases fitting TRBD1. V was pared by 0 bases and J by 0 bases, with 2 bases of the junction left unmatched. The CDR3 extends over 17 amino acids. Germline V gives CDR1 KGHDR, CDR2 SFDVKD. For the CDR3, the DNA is TGTGCCACCAGTGATTTGCTGGGACAGGGGAGCACAGATACGCAGTATTTT. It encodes CATSDLLGQGSTDTQYF.

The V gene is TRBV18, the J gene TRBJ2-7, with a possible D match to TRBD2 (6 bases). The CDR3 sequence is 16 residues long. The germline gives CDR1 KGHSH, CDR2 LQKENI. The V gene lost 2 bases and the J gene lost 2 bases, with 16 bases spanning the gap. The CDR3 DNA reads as TGTGCCAGCTCACCAATGGAAGCGGGTCATACCTACGAGCAGTACTTC. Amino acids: CASSPMEAGHTYEQYF.

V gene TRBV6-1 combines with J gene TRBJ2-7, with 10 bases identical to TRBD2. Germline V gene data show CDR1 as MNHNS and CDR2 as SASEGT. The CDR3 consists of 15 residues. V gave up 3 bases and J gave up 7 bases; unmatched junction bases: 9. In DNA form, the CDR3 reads TGTGCCAGCAGTGATCATGGGCTAGCGGGAGTGGAGCAGTACTTC. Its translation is CASSDHGLAGVEQYF.

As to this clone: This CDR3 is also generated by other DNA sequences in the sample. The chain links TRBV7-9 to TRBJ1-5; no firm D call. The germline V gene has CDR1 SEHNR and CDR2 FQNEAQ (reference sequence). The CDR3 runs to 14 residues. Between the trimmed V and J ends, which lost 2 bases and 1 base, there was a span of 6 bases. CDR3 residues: CASSLTGSNQPQHF. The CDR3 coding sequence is TGTGCCAGCAGCTTAACGGGGAGCAATCAGCCCCAGCATTTT.

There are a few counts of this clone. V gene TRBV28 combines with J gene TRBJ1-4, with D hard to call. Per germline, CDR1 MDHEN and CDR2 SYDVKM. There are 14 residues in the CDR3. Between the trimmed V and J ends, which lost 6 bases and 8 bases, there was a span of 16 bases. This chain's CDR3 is CASRTGIMGEKLFF. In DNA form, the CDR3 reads TGTGCCAGCAGAACCGGGATTATGGGGGAAAAACTGTTTTTT.

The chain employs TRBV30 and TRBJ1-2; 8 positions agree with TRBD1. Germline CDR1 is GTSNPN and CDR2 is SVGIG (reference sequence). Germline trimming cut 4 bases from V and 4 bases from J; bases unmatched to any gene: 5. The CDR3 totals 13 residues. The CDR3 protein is CAWNSGTGYGYTF. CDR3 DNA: TGTGCCTGGAATTCCGGGACAGGCTATGGCTACACCTTC.

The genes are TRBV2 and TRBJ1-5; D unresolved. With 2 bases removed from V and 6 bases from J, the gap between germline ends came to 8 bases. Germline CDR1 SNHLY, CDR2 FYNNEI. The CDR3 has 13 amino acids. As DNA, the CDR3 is TGTGCCAGCAGTGAACGAACTAGTCAGCCCCAGCATTTT. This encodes CASSERTSQPQHF.

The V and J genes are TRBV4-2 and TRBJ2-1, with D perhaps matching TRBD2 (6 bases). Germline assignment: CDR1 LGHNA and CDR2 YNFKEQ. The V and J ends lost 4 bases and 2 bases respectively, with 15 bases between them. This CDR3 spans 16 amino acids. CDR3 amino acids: CASSLGLNRPYNEQFF. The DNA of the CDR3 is TGTGCCAGCAGCCTAGGACTAAATCGCCCCTACAATGAGCAGTTCTTC.